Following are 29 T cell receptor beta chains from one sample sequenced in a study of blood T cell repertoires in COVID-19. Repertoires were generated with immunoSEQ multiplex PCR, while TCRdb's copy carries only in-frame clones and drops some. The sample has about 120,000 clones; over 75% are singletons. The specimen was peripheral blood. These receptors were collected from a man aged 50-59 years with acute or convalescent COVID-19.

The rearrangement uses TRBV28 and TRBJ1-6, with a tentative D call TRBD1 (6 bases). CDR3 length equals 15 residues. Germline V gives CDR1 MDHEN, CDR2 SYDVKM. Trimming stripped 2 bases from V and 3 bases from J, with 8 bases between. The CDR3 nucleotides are TGTGCCAGCAGTTTACAAGGGGGCTATAATTCACCCCTCCACTTT. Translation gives CASSLQGGYNSPLHF.

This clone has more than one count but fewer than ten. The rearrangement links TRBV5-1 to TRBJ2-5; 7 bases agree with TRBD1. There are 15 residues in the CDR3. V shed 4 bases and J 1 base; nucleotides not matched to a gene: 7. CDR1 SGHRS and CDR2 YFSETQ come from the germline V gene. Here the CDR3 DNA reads TGCGCCAGCAGCACGACAGGGATAACCCAAGAGACCCAGTACTTC. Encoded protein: CASSTTGITQETQYF. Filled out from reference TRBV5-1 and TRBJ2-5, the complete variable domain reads KAGVTQTPRYLIKTRGQQVTLSCSPISGHRSVSWYQQTPGQGLQFLFEYFSETQRNKGNFPGRFSGRQFSNSRSEMNVSTLELGDSALYLCASSTTGITQETQYFGPGTRLLVL.

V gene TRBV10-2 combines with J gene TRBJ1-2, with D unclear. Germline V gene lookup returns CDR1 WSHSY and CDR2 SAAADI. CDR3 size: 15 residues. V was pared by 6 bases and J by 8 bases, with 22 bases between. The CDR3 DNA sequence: TGCGCCAGCAGCCCCAACCAGCCCCGGGGATCCGGCTACACCTTC. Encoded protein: CASSPNQPRGSGYTF.

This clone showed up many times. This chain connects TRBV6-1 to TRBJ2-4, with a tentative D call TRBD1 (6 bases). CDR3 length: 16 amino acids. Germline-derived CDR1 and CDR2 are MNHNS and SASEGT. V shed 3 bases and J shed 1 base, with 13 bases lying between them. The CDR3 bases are TGTGCCAGCAGTGAGGTTCAGGGGCTGGCCAAAAACATTCAGTACTTC. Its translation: CASSEVQGLAKNIQYF.

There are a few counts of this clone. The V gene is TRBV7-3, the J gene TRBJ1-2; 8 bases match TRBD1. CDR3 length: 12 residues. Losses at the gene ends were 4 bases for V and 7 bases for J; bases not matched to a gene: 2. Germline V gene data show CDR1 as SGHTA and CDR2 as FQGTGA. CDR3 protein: CASSSQGVGYTF. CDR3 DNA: TGTGCCAGCAGCTCACAGGGGGTTGGCTACACCTTC.

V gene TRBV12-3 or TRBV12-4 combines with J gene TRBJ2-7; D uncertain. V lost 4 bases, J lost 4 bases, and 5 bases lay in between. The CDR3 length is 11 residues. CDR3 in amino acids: CASSSRYEQYF. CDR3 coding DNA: TGTGCCAGCAGTTCACGGTACGAGCAGTACTTC.

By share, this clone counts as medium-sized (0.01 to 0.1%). This CDR3 reads CASSEAPLGQMNTEAFF. Written as DNA, the CDR3 is TGTGCCAGCAGTGAAGCGCCGCTCGGACAGATGAACACTGAAGCTTTCTTT. The rearrangement links TRBV6-1 to TRBJ1-1, with D possibly matching TRBD1 (6 bases). The germline V gene has CDR1 MNHNS and CDR2 SASEGT. Between the trimmed V and J ends, which lost 0 bases and 0 bases, there was a span of 14 bases. The CDR3 is 17 amino acids.

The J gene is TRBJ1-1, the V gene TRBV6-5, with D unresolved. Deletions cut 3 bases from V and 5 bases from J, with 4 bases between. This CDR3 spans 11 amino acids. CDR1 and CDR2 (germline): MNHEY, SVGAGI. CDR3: CASSYLTEAFF. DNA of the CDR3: TGTGCCAGCAGTTATTTAACTGAAGCTTTCTTT.

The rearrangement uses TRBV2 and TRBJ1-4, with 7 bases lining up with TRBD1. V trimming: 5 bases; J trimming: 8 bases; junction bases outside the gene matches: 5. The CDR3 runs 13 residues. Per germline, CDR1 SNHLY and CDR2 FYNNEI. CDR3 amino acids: CASSRQGLEKLFF. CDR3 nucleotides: TGTGCCAGCAGTCGACAGGGTTTAGAAAAACTGTTTTTT.

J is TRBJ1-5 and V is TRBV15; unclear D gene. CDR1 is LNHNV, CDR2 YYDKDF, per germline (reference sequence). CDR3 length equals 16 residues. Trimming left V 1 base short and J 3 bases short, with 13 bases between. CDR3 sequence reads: CATSRVVHSSNQPQHF. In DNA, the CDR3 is TGTGCCACCAGCAGAGTTGTACACAGCTCCAATCAGCCCCAGCATTTT. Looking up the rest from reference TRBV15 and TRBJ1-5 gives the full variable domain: DAMVIQNPRYQVTQFGKPVTLSCSQTLNHNVMYWYQQKSSQAPKLLFHYYDKDFNNEADTPDNFQSRRPNTSFCFLDIRSPGLGDTAMYLCATSRVVHSSNQPQHFGDGTRLSIL.

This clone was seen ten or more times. CDR3 in amino acids: CASSLVRGNQPQHF. CDR3 nucleotide sequence: TGTGCCAGCAGCTTAGTCAGGGGAAACCAGCCCCAGCATTTT. V gene TRBV7-2 combines with J gene TRBJ1-5; weak D call: TRBD1 (6 bases). Trimming cost V 1 base and J 7 bases, with 11 bases left between them. Germline lookup yields CDR1 SGHTA and CDR2 FQGNSA. This CDR3 is built from 14 residues.

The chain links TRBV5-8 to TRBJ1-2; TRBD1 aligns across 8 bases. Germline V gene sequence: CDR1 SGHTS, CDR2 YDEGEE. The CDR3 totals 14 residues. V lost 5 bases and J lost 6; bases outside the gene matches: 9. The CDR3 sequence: CASRGRTGRDGYTF. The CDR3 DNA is TGTGCCAGCAGGGGAAGGACAGGGAGGGATGGCTACACCTTC. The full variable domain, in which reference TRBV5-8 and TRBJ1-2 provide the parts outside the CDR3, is EAGVTQSPTHLIKTRGQQATLRCSPISGHTSVYWYQQALGLGLQFLLWYDEGEERNRGNFPPRFSGRQFPNYSSELNVNALELEDSALYLCASRGRTGRDGYTFGSGTRLTVV.

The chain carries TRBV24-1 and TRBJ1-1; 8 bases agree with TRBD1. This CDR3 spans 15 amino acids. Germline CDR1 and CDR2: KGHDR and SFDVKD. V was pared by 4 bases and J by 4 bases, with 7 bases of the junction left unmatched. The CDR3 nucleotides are TGTGCCACCAGTGACTCTAGGACAGGGAGCACTGAAGCTTTCTTT. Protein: CATSDSRTGSTEAFF.

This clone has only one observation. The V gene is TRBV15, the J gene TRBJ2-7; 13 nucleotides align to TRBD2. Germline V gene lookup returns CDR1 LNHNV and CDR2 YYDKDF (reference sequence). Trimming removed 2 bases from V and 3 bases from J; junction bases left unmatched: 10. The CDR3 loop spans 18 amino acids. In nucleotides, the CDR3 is TGTGCCACCAGCAGACCAGGTTCACTAGCGGGGGGGGACTACGAGCAGTACTTC. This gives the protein CATSRPGSLAGGDYEQYF.

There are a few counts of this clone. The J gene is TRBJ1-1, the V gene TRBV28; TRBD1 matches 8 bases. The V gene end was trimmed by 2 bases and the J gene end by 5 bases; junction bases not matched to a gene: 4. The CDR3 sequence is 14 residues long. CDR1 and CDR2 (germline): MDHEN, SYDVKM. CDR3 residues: CASSLKTGDTEAFF. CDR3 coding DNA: TGTGCCAGCAGTTTAAAGACAGGGGATACTGAAGCTTTCTTT.

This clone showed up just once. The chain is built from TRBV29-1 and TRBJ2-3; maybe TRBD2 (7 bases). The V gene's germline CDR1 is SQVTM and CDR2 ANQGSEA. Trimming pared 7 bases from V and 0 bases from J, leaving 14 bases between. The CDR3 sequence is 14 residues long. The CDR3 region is CSGSGGPSTDTQYF. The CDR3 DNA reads TGCAGCGGATCGGGGGGCCCTAGCACAGATACGCAGTATTTT.

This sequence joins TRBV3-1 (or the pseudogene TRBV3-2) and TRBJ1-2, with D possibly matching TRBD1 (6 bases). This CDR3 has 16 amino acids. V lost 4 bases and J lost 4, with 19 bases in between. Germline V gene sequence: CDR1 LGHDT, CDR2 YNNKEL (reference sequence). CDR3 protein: CASSLYNVQGPYGYTF. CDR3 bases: TGTGCCAGCAGCCTTTACAACGTACAGGGTCCCTATGGCTACACCTTC.

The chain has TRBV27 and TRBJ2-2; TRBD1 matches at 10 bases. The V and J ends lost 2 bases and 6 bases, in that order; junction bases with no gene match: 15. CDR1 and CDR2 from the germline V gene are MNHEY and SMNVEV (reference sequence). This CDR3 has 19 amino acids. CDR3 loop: CASSLKIRPGQGIPGELFF. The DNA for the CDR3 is TGTGCCAGCAGTTTAAAGATAAGACCGGGACAGGGGATTCCCGGGGAGCTGTTTTTT.

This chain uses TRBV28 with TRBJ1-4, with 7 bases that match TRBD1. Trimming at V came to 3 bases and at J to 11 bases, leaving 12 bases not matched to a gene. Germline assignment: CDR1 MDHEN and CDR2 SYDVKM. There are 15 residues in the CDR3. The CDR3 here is CASSFQTGNPGKLFF. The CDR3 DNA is TGTGCCAGCAGTTTCCAGACAGGGAACCCCGGTAAACTGTTTTTT.

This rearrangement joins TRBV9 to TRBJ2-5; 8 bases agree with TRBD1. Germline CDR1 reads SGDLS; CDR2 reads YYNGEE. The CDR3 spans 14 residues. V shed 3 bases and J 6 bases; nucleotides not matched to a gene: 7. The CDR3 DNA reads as TGTGCCAGCAGCGCCACAGGGGGGTGGCAGACCCAGTACTTC. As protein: CASSATGGWQTQYF. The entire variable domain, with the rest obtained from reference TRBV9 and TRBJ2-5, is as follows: DSGVTQTPKHLITATGQRVTLRCSPRSGDLSVYWYQQSLDQGLQFLIQYYNGEERAKGNILERFSAQQFPDLHSELNLSSLELGDSALYFCASSATGGWQTQYFGPGTRLLVL.

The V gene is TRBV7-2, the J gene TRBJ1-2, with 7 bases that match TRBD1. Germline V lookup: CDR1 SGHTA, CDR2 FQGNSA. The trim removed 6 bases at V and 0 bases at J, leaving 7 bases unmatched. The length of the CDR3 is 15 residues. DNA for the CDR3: TGTGCCAGCAGTGTTGACGGGACAGCTAACTATGGCTACACCTTC. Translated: CASSVDGTANYGYTF.

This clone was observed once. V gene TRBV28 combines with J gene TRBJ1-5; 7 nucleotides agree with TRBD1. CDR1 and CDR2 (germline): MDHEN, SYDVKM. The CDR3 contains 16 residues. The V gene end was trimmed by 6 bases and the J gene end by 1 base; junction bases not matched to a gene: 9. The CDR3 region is CASRSDRERSNQPQHF. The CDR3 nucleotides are TGTGCCAGCAGATCTGACAGGGAACGGAGCAATCAGCCCCAGCATTTT.

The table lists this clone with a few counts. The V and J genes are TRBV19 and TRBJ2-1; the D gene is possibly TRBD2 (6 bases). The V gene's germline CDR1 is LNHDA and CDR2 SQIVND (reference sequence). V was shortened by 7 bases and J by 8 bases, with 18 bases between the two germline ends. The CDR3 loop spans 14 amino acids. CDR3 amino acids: CASNPAGRFHEQFF. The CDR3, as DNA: TGTGCCAGTAACCCAGCAGGGAGGTTCCATGAGCAGTTCTTC. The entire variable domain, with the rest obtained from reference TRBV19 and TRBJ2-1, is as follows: DGGITQSPKYLFRKEGQNVTLSCEQNLNHDAMYWYRQDPGQGLRLIYYSQIVNDFQKGDIAEGYSVSREKKESFPLTVTSAQKNPTAFYLCASNPAGRFHEQFFGPGTRLTVL.

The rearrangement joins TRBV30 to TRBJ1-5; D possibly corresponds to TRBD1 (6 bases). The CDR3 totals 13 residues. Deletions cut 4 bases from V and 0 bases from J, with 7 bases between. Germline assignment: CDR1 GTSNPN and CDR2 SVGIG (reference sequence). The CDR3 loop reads CAWKGGSNQPQHF. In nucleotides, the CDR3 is TGTGCCTGGAAAGGGGGTAGCAATCAGCCCCAGCATTTT.

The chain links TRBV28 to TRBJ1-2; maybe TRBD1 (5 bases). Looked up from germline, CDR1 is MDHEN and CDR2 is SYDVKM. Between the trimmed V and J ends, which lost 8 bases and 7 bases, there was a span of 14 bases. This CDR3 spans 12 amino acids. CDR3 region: CASGGVVGGYTF. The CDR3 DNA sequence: TGTGCCAGCGGGGGGGTCGTCGGTGGCTACACCTTC.

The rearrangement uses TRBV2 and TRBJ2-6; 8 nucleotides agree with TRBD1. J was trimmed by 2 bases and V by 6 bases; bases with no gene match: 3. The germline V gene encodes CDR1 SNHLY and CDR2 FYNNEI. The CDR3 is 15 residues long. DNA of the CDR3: TGTGCCAGCAGCTCACAGGGGGCTGGGGCCAACGTCCTGACTTTC. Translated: CASSSQGAGANVLTF.

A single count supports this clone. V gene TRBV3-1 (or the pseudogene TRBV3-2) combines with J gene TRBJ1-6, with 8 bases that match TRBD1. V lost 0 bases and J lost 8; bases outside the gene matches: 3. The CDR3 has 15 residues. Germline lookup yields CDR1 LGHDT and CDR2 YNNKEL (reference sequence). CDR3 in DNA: TGTGCCAGCAGCCAAGACAGGGGGCTGGATTCACCCCTCCACTTT. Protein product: CASSQDRGLDSPLHF.

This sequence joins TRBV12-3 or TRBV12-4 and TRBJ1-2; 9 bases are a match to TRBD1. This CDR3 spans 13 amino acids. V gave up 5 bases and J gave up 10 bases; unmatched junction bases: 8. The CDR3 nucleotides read TGTGCCAGCAGTGATGCCGGGACAGGGAACTACACCTTC. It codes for CASSDAGTGNYTF.

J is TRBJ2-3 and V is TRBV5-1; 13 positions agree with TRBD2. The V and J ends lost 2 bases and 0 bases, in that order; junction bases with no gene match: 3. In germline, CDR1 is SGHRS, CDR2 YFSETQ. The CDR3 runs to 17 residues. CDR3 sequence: CASSLGTSGVSTDTQYF. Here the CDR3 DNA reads TGCGCCAGCAGCTTAGGGACTAGCGGGGTGAGCACAGATACGCAGTATTTT.